Sequencing of this T cell receptor beta chain was carried out in a study of T-cell memory formation after mild COVID-19 (dated by TCRdb to the early 2020s). Notes on the research overall: TCR sequence clusters from the two donors were largely donor specific. In a couple of donors, T-cell clones that expanded and contracted after mild COVID-19 were tracked by sequencing TCRalpha and TCRbeta repertoires over time. Two young, previously healthy adult volunteers, one female and one male, were included in the cohort.

Broader findings and caveats from the paper: The detection of some responding clones in pre-infection memory suggests that pre-existing cross-reactive memory T cells joined the SARS-CoV-2 response. Balanced CD4/CD8 phenotypes were observed for clones contracting from day 15 to 85, whereas a bias towards CD4+ was observed for a second wave of clones expanding from day 15 to 37. The second-wave clones that peaked on day 37 were not confirmed to be SARS-CoV-2 specific. Contracting CD4+ clones were located mainly in the CM and EM memory subsets, whereas CD8+ clones were found to be enriched in EMRA. Only a couple of mild cases were covered in the study, and larger cohorts including severe cases with pre-infection samples were considered necessary.

This clonotype was seen many times. It has no known antigen specificity. No quality values exist for individual bases; no much larger clone is one base distant. Ficoll-Paque density gradient centrifugation was used to isolate PBMCs. Sequencing instrument: Illumina NovaSeq 6000. TCRalpha and TCRbeta cDNA libraries were constructed by 5'RACE with constant-segment primers, with sample barcodes and unique molecular identifiers being introduced. Trizol reagent was used to extract RNA from every sample. Amplification of the libraries took two PCR steps, and the second step added a second sample barcode plus Illumina TruSeq adapters. Sequencing of libraries was performed on an Illumina NovaSeq with 2 x 150 bp paired-end reads. The authors' analysis ran thus. Demultiplexing of reads and collapsing into UMI-guided consensus sequences were performed with migec v1.2.7. Using mixcr v2.1.11, the UMI consensuses were aligned to TRA and TRB V and J templates and assembled into clonotypes. A clonotype was counted as expanded or contracted only when both edgeR and NoisET called the clonotype significant, with the noise models trained on biological replicates. edgeR calls used a false discovery rate-adjusted p below 0.01 and a log2 fold-change threshold of 1. As an exploratory analysis of dynamics, PCA with hierarchical clustering was applied to max-normalized trajectories of the 1000 most abundant clonotypes. Each responding clone was given a CD4 or CD8 phenotype based on the CD4+ and CD8+ repertoires, which had been sequenced separately. Using fastp trimming at Q25 and MiXCR clonotype assembly, TCRdb reanalyzed the public sequencing data and kept in-frame beta chains. Every entry covers one CDR3 protein and lists the most common genes and DNA from its rows. The V and J calls, along with clone size, are taken from TCRdb and not from the paper's own processing. For this sample the table gives more than 300,000 distinct CDR3 sequences, of which roughly an eighth were detected only once. Of the sample, under 25% is held by the ten largest clones.

CDR1 and CDR2 were assigned from the germline V gene as SGHTA and FQGNSA. The cysteine opens and the phenylalanine closes a CDR3 of 14 amino acids. Just the 42-base CDR3 DNA is kept, in frame starting at base 1. V lost 1 base and J lost 7 bases; the stretch between them is 11 bases long. The material sequenced was PBMCs or a T cell subset sorted from them (not recorded which). This receptor chain uses TRBV7-2 and TRBJ2-1, with a tentative D call of TRBD1 or TRBD2, each matching 5 bases. This TCR came from a man between 18 and 35 years old who had mild COVID-19 (a few samples of this study predate the infection). The sample titles of this study are shuffled in the database, so cell type and time point are left out; the donor was told from shared clones. The DNA sequence is as follows: TGTGCCAGCAGCTTAGGGGGGTTTGGGAATGAGCAGTTCTTC. The resulting protein is CASSLGGFGNEQFF.